The 5 T cell receptor beta chains below all came from one sample that was sequenced in a study of blood T cells in healthy people across ages. Through a sample-barcoded 5' primer and a J-beta primer mix, a second PCR was run for roughly 7 to 12 cycles. TCRdb reanalysed the 5' RACE reads using MiXCR and keeps one entry per CDR3 protein. The profile shows some 690,000 distinct CDR3 sequences, about a fifth of them singletons. Sequences were obtained from blood. The source is a man between 70 and 80 years old in good health.

This clonotype was seen once. This chain connects TRBV15 to TRBJ2-1, with TRBD2 identical over 12 bases. This CDR3 spans 17 amino acids. Germline V gene lookup returns CDR1 LNHNV and CDR2 YYDKDF (reference sequence). J lost 2 bases, V lost 0 bases, and 2 bases had no gene match. CDR3 nucleotides: TGTGCCACCAGCAGAGATGGACTAGCGGGGACCTACAATGAGCAGTTCTTC. Protein product: CATSRDGLAGTYNEQFF.

This clonotype has just a few counts. The chain uses TRBV5-1 and TRBJ1-2; D is undetermined. The V end lost 4 bases, the J end lost 0 bases, and 7 bases lay between the germline ends. The CDR3 totals 13 residues. Germline V gives CDR1 SGHRS, CDR2 YFSETQ. The CDR3 spells CASSPLSNYGYTF. In DNA, the CDR3 is TGCGCCAGCAGCCCTCTGTCTAACTATGGCTACACCTTC.

As concerns this clonotype: A much larger clone is a single base away; this may be a read error. The chain joins TRBV12-3 or TRBV12-4 to TRBJ1-2; D is uncertain. The CDR3 consists of 15 residues. The CDR3 DNA reads TGTGCCAGCAGTTTAGCGCAAGGGATTAACTATGCCTACACCTTC. It specifies CASSLAQGINYAYTF.

This clonotype was detected only a few times. The J gene is TRBJ1-2, the V gene TRBV12-3 or TRBV12-4, with no clear D. The CDR3 is 15 amino acids. Trimming took off 5 bases at V and 1 base at J, with 14 bases between the two ends. As DNA, the CDR3 is TGTGCCAGCAGTCTAGGTGGAGGCGATAACTATGGCTACACCTTC. This encodes CASSLGGGDNYGYTF.

This clonotype was seen a few times. The V and J genes are TRBV29-1 and TRBJ2-5; the D is unclear. The CDR3 consists of 12 residues. The V end lost 4 bases, the J end lost 1 base, and 7 bases lay between the germline ends. The germline gives CDR1 SQVTM, CDR2 ANQGSEA. The DNA for the CDR3 is TGCAGCGTTGTGGGGTCCCAAGAGACCCAGTACTTC. Its translation is CSVVGSQETQYF.